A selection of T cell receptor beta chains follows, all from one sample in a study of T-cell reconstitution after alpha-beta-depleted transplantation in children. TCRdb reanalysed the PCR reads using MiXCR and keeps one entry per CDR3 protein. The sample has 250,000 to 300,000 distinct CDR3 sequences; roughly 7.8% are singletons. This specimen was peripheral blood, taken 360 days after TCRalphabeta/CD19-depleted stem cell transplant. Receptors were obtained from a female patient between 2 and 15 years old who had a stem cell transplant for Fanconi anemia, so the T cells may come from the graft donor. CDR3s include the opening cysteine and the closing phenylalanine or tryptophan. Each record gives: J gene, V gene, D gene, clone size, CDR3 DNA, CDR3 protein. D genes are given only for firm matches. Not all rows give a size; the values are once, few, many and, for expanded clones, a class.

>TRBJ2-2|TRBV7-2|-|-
TGTGCCAGCAGGGATACAGGGATCCGCACCGGGGAGCTGTTTTTT
CASRDTGIRTGELFF
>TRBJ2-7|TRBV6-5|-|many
TGTGCCAGCAGTTACTCTGTACAGCCCTCCTACGAGCAGTACTTC
CASSYSVQPSYEQYF
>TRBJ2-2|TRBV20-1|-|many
TGCAGTGCTAGTCACGGCAGGAACACCGGGGAGCTGTTTTTT
CSASHGRNTGELFF
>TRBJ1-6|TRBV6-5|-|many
TGTGCCAGCAGTTTAAGCAAAGGGGATTCACCCCTCCACTTT
CASSLSKGDSPLHF
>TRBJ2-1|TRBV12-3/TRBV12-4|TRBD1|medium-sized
TGTGCCAGCAGTCCGGACAGGGTCTCCTACAATGAGCAGTTCTTC
CASSPDRVSYNEQFF
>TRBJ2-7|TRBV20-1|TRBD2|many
TGCAGTGCGGAGACTAGCGGGAGCTCCTACGAGCAGTACTTC
CSAETSGSSYEQYF
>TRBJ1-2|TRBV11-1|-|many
TGTGCCAGCAGCTTGAACCAGGGCTATGGCTACACCTTC
CASSLNQGYGYTF
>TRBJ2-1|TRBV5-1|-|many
TGCGCCAGCCGGACAGAGAAGATCGATGAGCAGTTCTTC
CASRTEKIDEQFF
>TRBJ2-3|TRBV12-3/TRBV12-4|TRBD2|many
TGTGCCAGCAGTTTTGGTCTAGCGGGAGGTGCAGATACGCAGTATTTT
CASSFGLAGGADTQYF
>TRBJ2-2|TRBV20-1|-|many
TGCAGTGCTAGAGAATTGAGAACCGGCAGACCGAACACCGGGGAGCTGTTTTTT
CSARELRTGRPNTGELFF
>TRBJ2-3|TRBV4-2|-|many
TGTGCCAGCAGCCCCAGGAGCCGGTCCACAGATACGCAGTATTTT
CASSPRSRSTDTQYF
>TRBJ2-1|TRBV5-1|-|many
TGCGCCAGCAGCCGGGGAGGAGCTGTCTACAATGAGCAGTTCTTC
CASSRGGAVYNEQFF
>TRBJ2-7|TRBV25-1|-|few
TGTGCCAGCAGTGATGGTCGGAGACCCTACGAGCAGTACTTC
CASSDGRRPYEQYF
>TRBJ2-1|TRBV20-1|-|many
TGCAGTGCTAGAGTCGGTTACAATGAGCAGTTCTTC
CSARVGYNEQFF
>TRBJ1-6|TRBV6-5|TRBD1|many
TGTGCCAGCAGTTACTCGGACAGGGATAATTCACCCCTCCACTTT
CASSYSDRDNSPLHF
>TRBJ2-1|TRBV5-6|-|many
TGTGCCAGCAGCCCTTTTGGGGGGAGCTCCTACAATGAGCAGTTCTTC
CASSPFGGSSYNEQFF
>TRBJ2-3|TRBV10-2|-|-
TGCGCCAGCAGTGATCGTCTAGCAGCAGATACGCAGTATTTT
CASSDRLAADTQYF
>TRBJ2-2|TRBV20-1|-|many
TGCAGTGCTAGAGGGCAGTGGGCTAGGGAGCTGTTTTTT
CSARGQWARELFF
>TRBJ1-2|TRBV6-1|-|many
TGTGCCAGCACCTTGCTGCCGTATGTCAACTATGGCTACACCTTC
CASTLLPYVNYGYTF
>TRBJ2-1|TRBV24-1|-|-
TGTGCCACCAGTGATTCGCAGGACAATGAGCAGTTCTTC
CATSDSQDNEQFF
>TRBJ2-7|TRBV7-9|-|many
TGTGCCAGCAGCTGGGGGCGAGATCTCTACGAGCAGTACTTC
CASSWGRDLYEQYF
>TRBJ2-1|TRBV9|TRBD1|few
TGTGCCAGCAGCCCCGCGGGACAGGGTGGGTACAATGAGCAGTTCTTC
CASSPAGQGGYNEQFF
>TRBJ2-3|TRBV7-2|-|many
TGTGCCAGCGGGGTCAGGGATACGCAGTATTTT
CASGVRDTQYF
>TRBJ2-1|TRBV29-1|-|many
TGCAGCGTTGAAGTCCGGGACTGGGGTATCAATGAGCAGTTCTTC
CSVEVRDWGINEQFF
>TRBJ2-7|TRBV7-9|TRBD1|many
TGTGCCAGCAGCTTGGGACAGGGCTCTAGATACGAGCAGTACTTC
CASSLGQGSRYEQYF
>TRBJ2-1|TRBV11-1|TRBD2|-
TGTGCCAGCAGCTTAGCGGCTAGCGGGGGGGCGAGTTACAATGAGCAGTTCTTC
CASSLAASGGASYNEQFF
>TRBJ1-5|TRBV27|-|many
TGTGCCAGCTCCCCGGTCCCAGGGTACAGGCCCCAGCATTTT
CASSPVPGYRPQHF
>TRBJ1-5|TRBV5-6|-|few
TGTGCCAGCAGCTTTTGGACAGCCAGCAATCAGCCCCAGCATTTT
CASSFWTASNQPQHF
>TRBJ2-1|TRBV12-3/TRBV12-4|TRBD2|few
TGTGCCAGCAGCCCCGGGGGGGCGGCGTACAATGAGCAGTTCTTC
CASSPGGAAYNEQFF
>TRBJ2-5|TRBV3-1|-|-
TGTGCCAGCAGCCAAGTTGAGCCCCATAGAAGAGAGACCCAGTACTTC
CASSQVEPHRRETQYF
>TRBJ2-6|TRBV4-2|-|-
TGTGCCAGCAGCCAACAACAGGACAAAACCGGACACTCTGGGGCCAACGTCCTGACTTTC
CASSQQQDKTGHSGANVLTF
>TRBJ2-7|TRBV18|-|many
TGTGCCAGCTCCCACGACAGGAACTACGAGCAGTACTTC
CASSHDRNYEQYF
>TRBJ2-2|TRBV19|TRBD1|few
TGTGCCAGTACAGGGGGCAAGAACACCGGGGAGCTGTTTTTT
CASTGGKNTGELFF
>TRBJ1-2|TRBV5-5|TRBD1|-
TGTGCCAGCAGCCCTTGGGACAGCTCCACGAGGTATGGCTACACCTTC
CASSPWDSSTRYGYTF
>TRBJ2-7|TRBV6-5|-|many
TGTGCCAGCAGTACCAACAGTCAGGGAACCTACGAGCAGTACTTC
CASSTNSQGTYEQYF
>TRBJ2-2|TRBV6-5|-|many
TGTGCCAGCAGTTACTCGGGGCGCACCGGGGAGCTGTTTTTT
CASSYSGRTGELFF
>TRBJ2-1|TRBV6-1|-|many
TGTGCCAGCAGTCAAGCAGGTGGGACCTACAATGAGCAGTTCTTC
CASSQAGGTYNEQFF
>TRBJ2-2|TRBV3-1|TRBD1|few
TGTGCCAGCAGCCAAGGGGGACAGTGGGGCACCGGGGAGCTGTTTTTT
CASSQGGQWGTGELFF
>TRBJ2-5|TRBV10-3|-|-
TGTGCCATCAGTGAGTCTTCGAAAGAGACCCAGTACTTC
CAISESSKETQYF
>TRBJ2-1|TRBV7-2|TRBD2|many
TGTGCCAGCAGCCCGGCGTGGCGGGGGGACTACAATGAGCAGTTCTTC
CASSPAWRGDYNEQFF
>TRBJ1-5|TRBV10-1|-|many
TGCGCCAGCAGGGTGGATAATAGCAATCAGCCCCAGCATTTT
CASRVDNSNQPQHF
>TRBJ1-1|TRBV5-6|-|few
TGTGCCAGCAGCGAATTAACAAGGGTAGCTTTCTTT
CASSELTRVAFF
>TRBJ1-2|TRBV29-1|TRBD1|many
TGCAGCGTTGAAGAAGACAGGGCTAACTATGGCTACACCTTC
CSVEEDRANYGYTF
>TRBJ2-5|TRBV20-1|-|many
TGCAGTGCCCACGGATTCGGGACACGGGGAGAGACCCAGTACTTC
CSAHGFGTRGETQYF
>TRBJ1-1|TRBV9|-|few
TGTGCCAGCAGACGGACGGCTTCGAACACTGAAGCTTTCTTT
CASRRTASNTEAFF
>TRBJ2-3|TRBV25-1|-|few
TGTGCCAGCCGGGACTCAATAAGCACAGATACGCAGTATTTT
CASRDSISTDTQYF
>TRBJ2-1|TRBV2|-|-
TGTGCCAGCAGTGAAGGGCTATCCAATGAGCAGTTCTTC
CASSEGLSNEQFF
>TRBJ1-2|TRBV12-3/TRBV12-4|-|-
TGTGCCAGCAGCTCAGTTCCCGGGACATTTTCCTATGGCTACACCTTC
CASSSVPGTFSYGYTF
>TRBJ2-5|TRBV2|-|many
TGTGCCAGCAGCAGCAGGGTGTACCAAGAGACCCAGTACTTC
CASSSRVYQETQYF
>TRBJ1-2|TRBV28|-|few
TGTGCCAGCTCTTTATCGGGGTCCCATGGCTACACCTTC
CASSLSGSHGYTF
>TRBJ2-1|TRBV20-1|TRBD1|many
TGCAGTGCTAGCCCAGGGGGCCCTTACAATGAGCAGTTCTTC
CSASPGGPYNEQFF
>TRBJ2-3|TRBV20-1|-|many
TGCAGTGCTAGAGATCGGCAGAAGAGCGCAGATACGCAGTATTTT
CSARDRQKSADTQYF
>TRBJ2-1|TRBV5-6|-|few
TGTGCCAGCAGCTTGGGATCGGGCTTCAATGAGCAGTTCTTC
CASSLGSGFNEQFF
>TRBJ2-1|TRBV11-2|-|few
TGTGCCAGCAGCAACAGGGGACTGAACAATGAGCAGTTCTTC
CASSNRGLNNEQFF
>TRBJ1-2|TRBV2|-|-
TGTCGCCCTCAAGGTTCATATGGCTACACCTTC
CRPQGSYGYTF
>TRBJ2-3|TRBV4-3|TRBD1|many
TGCGCCAGCAGCCTGGACAGGGGGCTGAGCACAGATACGCAGTATTTT
CASSLDRGLSTDTQYF
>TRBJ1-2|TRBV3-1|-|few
TGTGCCAGCAGCCATTTAGCTATCCATGGCTACACCTTC
CASSHLAIHGYTF
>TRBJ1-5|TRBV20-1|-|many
TGCAGTGCTAGAGGTACAGAGAATCAGCCCCAGCATTTT
CSARGTENQPQHF